This T cell receptor (beta chain) comes out of a study of long-term antiretroviral therapy in people with HIV. Assay version v3.0 of immunoSEQ was used, and it was run at survey level. This table comes from immunoSEQ multiplex PCR, and its TCRdb copy is limited to in-frame clones, with some not included. The sample has 21,000 or so clones; around 89% are singletons. Germline V gene data show CDR1 as MNHNS and CDR2 as SASEGT. The CDR3 runs to 15 residues. Trimming removed 0 bases from V and 3 bases from J; junction bases left unmatched: 2. With respect to this clone: Its antigen remains unknown.

Findings and limits, study-wide: Regardless of time point, clones expanded before ART dominated the repertoire. ART adherence, viral resistance and therapy changes went unrecorded.

The specimen was unsorted PBMCs, collected 2.3 years after starting antiretroviral therapy. This receptor was obtained from a man in his 60s with HIV. The chain carries TRBV6-1 and TRBJ2-7, with TRBD2 matching over 10 bases. The CDR3: CASSEAASGSYEQYF. The CDR3 DNA is TGTGCCAGCAGTGAAGCGGCTAGCGGGAGCTACGAGCAGTACTTC.